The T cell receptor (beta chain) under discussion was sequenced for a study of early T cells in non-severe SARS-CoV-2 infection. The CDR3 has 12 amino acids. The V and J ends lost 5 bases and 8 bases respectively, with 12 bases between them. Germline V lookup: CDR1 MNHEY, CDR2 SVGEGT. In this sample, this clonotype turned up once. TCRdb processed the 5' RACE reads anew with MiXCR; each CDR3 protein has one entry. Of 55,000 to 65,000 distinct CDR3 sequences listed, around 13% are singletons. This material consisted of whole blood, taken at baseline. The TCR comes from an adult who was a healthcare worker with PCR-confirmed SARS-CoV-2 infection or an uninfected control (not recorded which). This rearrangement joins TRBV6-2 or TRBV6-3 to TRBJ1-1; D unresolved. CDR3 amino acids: CASSAAPPEAFF. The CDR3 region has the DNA TGTGCCAGCAGTGCTGCTCCCCCAGAAGCTTTCTTT.